The T cell receptor beta chain described here comes from a study of Graves' ophthalmopathy and Graves' hyperthyroidism. Overall study findings and caveats: Detection in blood was also observed for most expanded thyroid clonotypes above 0.001 frequency.

Establishment of the diagnosis relied upon clinical symptoms, serum thyroxine, TRAb, thyroid ultrasound and orbital computed tomography. PBMCs were isolated by Ficoll-Paque density gradient centrifugation, using 8 to 10 ml of fresh peripheral blood as the starting material. This clonotype was seen only a few times. Its antigen is currently unknown. Compared with germline, one end of the junction differs, possibly owing to a read error. The CDR3 runs to 14 residues. CDR1 is ENHRY, CDR2 SYGVKD, per germline. As the template, RNA transcripts were used to amplify TCR beta CDR3 regions. The workflow started with a first-round RT-PCR run with HTBI primers and then moved on to a second-round multiplex PCR. TCRdb fed the multiplex PCR reads into MiXCR, producing one record per CDR3 protein. The data show roughly 700,000 distinct CDR3 sequences, 35% to 50% seen once.

The sample was peripheral blood. The chain carries TRBV10-3 and TRBJ1-1, with D possibly matching TRBD1 (6 bases). The TCR was taken from an adult man with Graves' ophthalmopathy. CDR3 loop: CASSLGQGITEAFF. DNA for the CDR3: TGTGCCAGCAGTTTGGGGCAGGGGATTACTGAAGCTTTCTTT.